The T cell receptor (beta chain) under discussion was sequenced for a study of cytomegalovirus exposure and HLA in healthy donors. With 60 Vbeta and 13 Jbeta primers, the PCR was carried out. The authors' processing: The authors later counted about 80 million unique TCR beta chains, some 9.9 million of them shared. Here immunoSEQ multiplex PCR was the method, and the copy in TCRdb shows in-frame clones only, minus some. That table furnishes V, J and clone size, whereas the DNA furnished D and trimming. The data show some 140,000 clones, 79% seen once. A word on this clone: The antigen is not known.

Germline V gene sequence: CDR1 LNHNV, CDR2 YYDKDF (reference sequence). The CDR3 is made up of 14 amino acids. With 0 bases removed from V and 9 bases from J, the gap between germline ends came to 15 bases. Study results and caveats: Cytomegalovirus-associated status was assigned to about 180 TCR beta chains.

The TCR was taken from a man aged 35-49 years in good health and CMV-seropositive. V is TRBV15 and J is TRBJ2-7; D is uncertain. Sequencing was performed on PBMCs. The CDR3: CATSRDLGRFVQYF. The CDR3, as DNA: TGTGCCACCAGCAGAGATCTTGGCAGGTTTGTGCAGTACTTC.